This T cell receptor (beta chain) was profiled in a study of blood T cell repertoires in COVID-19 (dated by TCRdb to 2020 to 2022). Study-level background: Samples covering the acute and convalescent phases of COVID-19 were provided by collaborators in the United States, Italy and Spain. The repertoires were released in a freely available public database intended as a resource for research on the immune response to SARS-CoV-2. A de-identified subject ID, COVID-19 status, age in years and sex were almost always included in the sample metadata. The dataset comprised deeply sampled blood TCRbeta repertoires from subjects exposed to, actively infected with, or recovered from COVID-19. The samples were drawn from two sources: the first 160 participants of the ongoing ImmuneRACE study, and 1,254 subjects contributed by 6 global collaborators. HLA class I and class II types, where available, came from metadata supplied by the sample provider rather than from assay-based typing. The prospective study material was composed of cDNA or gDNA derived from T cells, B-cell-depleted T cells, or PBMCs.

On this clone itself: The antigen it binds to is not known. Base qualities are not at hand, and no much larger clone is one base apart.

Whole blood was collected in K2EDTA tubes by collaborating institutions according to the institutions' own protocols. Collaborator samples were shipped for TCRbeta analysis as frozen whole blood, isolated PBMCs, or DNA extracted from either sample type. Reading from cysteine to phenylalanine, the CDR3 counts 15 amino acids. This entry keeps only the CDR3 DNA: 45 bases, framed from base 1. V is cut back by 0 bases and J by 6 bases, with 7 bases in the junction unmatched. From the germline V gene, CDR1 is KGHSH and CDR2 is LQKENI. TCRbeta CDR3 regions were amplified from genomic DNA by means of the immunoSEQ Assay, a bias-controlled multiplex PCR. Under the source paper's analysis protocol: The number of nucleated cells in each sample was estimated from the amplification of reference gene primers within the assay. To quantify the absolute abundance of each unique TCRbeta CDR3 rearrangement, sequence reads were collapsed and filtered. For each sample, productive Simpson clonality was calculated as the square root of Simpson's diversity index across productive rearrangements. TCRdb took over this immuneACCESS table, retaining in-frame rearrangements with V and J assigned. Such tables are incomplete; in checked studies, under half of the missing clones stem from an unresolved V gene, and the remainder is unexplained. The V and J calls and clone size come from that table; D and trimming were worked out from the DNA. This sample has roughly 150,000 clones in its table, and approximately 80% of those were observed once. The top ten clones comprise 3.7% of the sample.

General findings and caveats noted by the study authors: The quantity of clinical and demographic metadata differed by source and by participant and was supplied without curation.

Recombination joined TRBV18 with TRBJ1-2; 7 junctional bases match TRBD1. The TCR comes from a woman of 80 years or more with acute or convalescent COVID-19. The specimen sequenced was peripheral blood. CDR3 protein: CASSPPDRVFDGYTF. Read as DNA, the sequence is TGTGCCAGCTCACCACCCGACAGGGTATTCGATGGCTACACCTTC.